The subject of this entry is one T cell receptor beta chain. Antigen specificity is unknown. With 2 bases removed from V and 8 bases from J, the gap between germline ends came to 10 bases. CDR1 and CDR2 (germline): SQVTM, ANQGSEA. The CDR3 is 12 amino acids. This entry belongs to a study of cytomegalovirus exposure and HLA in healthy donors. PCR used 60 Vbeta primers and 13 Jbeta primers. Only in-frame clones appear in the TCRdb table, and some are missing; sequencing was by immunoSEQ multiplex PCR. The repertoire holds about 100,000 clones, with about three quarters as singletons. Study results and caveats: Roughly uniform depth of sequencing across donors was assumed in presence/absence analyses.

The specimen sequenced was PBMCs. The chain uses TRBV29-1 and TRBJ2-4, with a tentative D call TRBD2 (5 bases). This TCR derives from a middle-aged man in good health and CMV-seropositive. This chain's CDR3 is CSVEIARDIQYF. CDR3 in DNA: TGCAGCGTTGAAATAGCGAGGGACATTCAGTACTTC.